This is a list of T cell receptor beta chains from one sample in a study of T-cell memory formation after mild COVID-19. TCRdb re-derived calls from the 5' RACE reads in MiXCR, one entry per CDR3 protein. The sample shows around 440,000 distinct CDR3 sequences, roughly 18% of them seen only once. Sequencing was done on a sample of PBMCs or a T cell subset sorted from them (not recorded which). The source is an adult woman who had mild COVID-19 (a few samples of this study predate the infection). Cell type and time point are not known. Both conserved end residues are part of each CDR3. A D gene is named only where the DNA matches it firmly. A clone size is listed for some rows: how often the clone was seen (once, few, many), or a class if it is expanded.

V gene	D gene	J gene	clone size	CDR3 DNA	CDR3 protein
TRBV12-3/TRBV12-4	TRBD2	TRBJ2-1	few	TGTGCCAGCAGTTTGGTGACTAGCGGGCTCGGGGAGCAGTTCTTC	CASSLVTSGLGEQFF
TRBV5-1	TRBD1	TRBJ2-7	few	TGCGCCAGCAACCCGGGACAGAGAGCCTACGAGCAGTACTTC	CASNPGQRAYEQYF
TRBV3-1	-	TRBJ2-3	-	TGTGCCAGCAGCCAAGATCGTTTATATCTCGGGGCAGATACGCAGTATTTT	CASSQDRLYLGADTQYF
TRBV30	-	TRBJ2-5	few	TGTGCCTGGGATGGGGGAGGGACCCAGTACTTC	CAWDGGGTQYF
TRBV12-3/TRBV12-4	TRBD2	TRBJ2-1	-	TGTGCCAGCAGGACTAGCGGGGGGGACGGGAATGAGCAGTTCTTC	CASRTSGGDGNEQFF
TRBV20-1	TRBD2	TRBJ2-5	many	TGCAGTGCCGATGCTAGCGGGGAGCCCCAAGAGACCCAGTACTTC	CSADASGEPQETQYF
TRBV12-3/TRBV12-4	TRBD2	TRBJ2-7	-	TGTGCCAGCAACCGGGGCGGGAGGACCTACGAGCAGTACTTC	CASNRGGRTYEQYF
TRBV9	-	TRBJ2-7	few	TGTGCCAGCAGCGTAGGGCACCTTATGGGCGAGCAGTACTTC	CASSVGHLMGEQYF
TRBV5-4	-	TRBJ2-2	many	TGTGCCACCATTCCGGGGACGAACACCGGGGAGCTGTTTTTT	CATIPGTNTGELFF
TRBV6-6	-	TRBJ2-7	few	TGTGCCAGCATGCTAGGACCGAACTACGAGCAGTACTTC	CASMLGPNYEQYF
TRBV7-8	-	TRBJ2-2	-	TGTGCCAGCAGCCCGACAGCCACCACCGGGGAGCTGTTTTTT	CASSPTATTGELFF
TRBV6-5	TRBD1	TRBJ2-7	few	TGTGCCAGCAGTTACTCGTCCAGGGGGCGAATCGAGCAGTACTTC	CASSYSSRGRIEQYF
TRBV12-3/TRBV12-4	TRBD1	TRBJ1-1	few	TGTGCCAGCAGTCAAACAGGGGTGAACACTGAAGCTTTCTTT	CASSQTGVNTEAFF
TRBV29-1	-	TRBJ2-3	-	TGCAGCGTCAGTAAGGGGTGGACGAGGGCAGATACGCAGTATTTT	CSVSKGWTRADTQYF
TRBV12-3/TRBV12-4	-	TRBJ2-6	few	TGTGCCAGCAGACCGGAGGGGACCGGGGCCAACGTCCTGACTTTC	CASRPEGTGANVLTF
TRBV5-1	-	TRBJ2-1	-	TGCGCCAGCAGCTTGGCCCTCGGGACGGCCAATGAGCAGTTCTTC	CASSLALGTANEQFF
TRBV9	-	TRBJ2-5	-	TGTGCCAGCAGCGTAGGCTTGGGGGAGACCCAGTACTTC	CASSVGLGETQYF
TRBV15	-	TRBJ1-6	many	TGTGCCACCAGCAGACAGGGTGGGTCACCCCTCCACTTT	CATSRQGGSPLHF
TRBV7-3	TRBD2	TRBJ2-5	few	TGTGCCAGCAGCTCTCTAGCGGGAGTTCCCGGGACCCAGTACTTC	CASSSLAGVPGTQYF
TRBV19	-	TRBJ2-3	-	TGTGCCAGTAGCGGTTCCCCGTCAGCACGGGGCACAGATACGCAGTATTTT	CASSGSPSARGTDTQYF
TRBV7-9	-	TRBJ1-4	-	TGTGCCAGCAGCTTGCGGGGGTATAATGAAAAACTGTTTTTT	CASSLRGYNEKLFF
TRBV5-5	-	TRBJ1-5	-	TGTGCCAGCAGCCCTGGACTCCGGAATCAGCCCCAGCATTTT	CASSPGLRNQPQHF
TRBV4-3	-	TRBJ2-5	many	TGCGCCAGCAGTCGAAGGGGGGAGACGGGGGAGACCCAGTACTTC	CASSRRGETGETQYF
TRBV12-3/TRBV12-4	-	TRBJ2-4	few	TGTGCCAGCAGTTTAATGGGCGGGCCCAAAAACATTCAGTACTTC	CASSLMGGPKNIQYF
TRBV20-1	TRBD1	TRBJ1-1	few	TGCAGTGTTTCCAGGGGACAGGTTAGCACTGAAGCTTTCTTT	CSVSRGQVSTEAFF
TRBV9	-	TRBJ2-1	-	TGTGCCAGCACCCAAGAGGGCAATGAGCAGTTCTTC	CASTQEGNEQFF
TRBV9	TRBD1	TRBJ2-7	-	TGTGCCAGCAGTACTCAGGGGGAAGCTTACGAGCAGTACTTC	CASSTQGEAYEQYF
TRBV4-1	TRBD1	TRBJ1-4	few	TGCGCCAGCAGCCAAGTGTCTGCAGGGGGGAATGAAAAACTGTTTTTT	CASSQVSAGGNEKLFF
TRBV7-9	-	TRBJ2-5	few	TGTGCCAGCAGCTTAGCGGGAGTCGCGGAGACCCAGTACTTC	CASSLAGVAETQYF
TRBV18	-	TRBJ2-3	-	TGTGCCAGCTCACCACCGGGACAACGGGGTCCCCCAGATACGCAGTATTTT	CASSPPGQRGPPDTQYF
TRBV15	TRBD2	TRBJ2-3	few	TGTGCCACCAGCTCCCCCTCCCCGGGACTAGCGAAGGATACGCAGTATTTT	CATSSPSPGLAKDTQYF
TRBV4-3	TRBD1	TRBJ1-1	few	TGCGCCAGCAGCCAGCCACAGGGGGCCGACACTGAAGCTTTCTTT	CASSQPQGADTEAFF
TRBV9	-	TRBJ1-2	-	TGTGCCAGCAGCGCCTGGCCGGCGGAGTTCTATGGCTACACCTTC	CASSAWPAEFYGYTF
TRBV3-1	TRBD2	TRBJ2-1	few	TGTGCCAGCAGCCGACTAGCGGGAGGAGAGCAGTTCTTC	CASSRLAGGEQFF
TRBV12-3/TRBV12-4	TRBD1	TRBJ1-5	-	TGTGCCAGCAGTACGACAGGGGGCGGCAATCAGCCCCAGCATTTT	CASSTTGGGNQPQHF
TRBV20-1	TRBD2	TRBJ2-1	few	TGCAGTGCCACCAAGCAGAGCGGGGGGGCCTCCTACAATGAGCAGTTCTTC	CSATKQSGGASYNEQFF
TRBV4-1	-	TRBJ2-1	few	TGCGCCAGCAGGTCATGGGGGTTAGGAAGCAATGAGCAGTTCTTC	CASRSWGLGSNEQFF
TRBV7-8	TRBD1	TRBJ1-6	few	TGTGCCAGCAGCTTAGACAGGGGTCCCCTCCACTTT	CASSLDRGPLHF
TRBV6-2/TRBV6-3	-	TRBJ1-5	-	TGTGCCAGCAGTAGGGAGTACGGGCAGAAAAATCAGCCCCAGCATTTT	CASSREYGQKNQPQHF
TRBV19	TRBD1	TRBJ2-1	-	TGTGCCAGTAGTATAGGGGCCAGGGGGCACAATGAGCAGTTCTTC	CASSIGARGHNEQFF
TRBV24-1	-	TRBJ1-1	few	TGTGCCACCAGTGTTTCAGGGCGGACTGAAGCTTTCTTT	CATSVSGRTEAFF
TRBV24-1	TRBD1	TRBJ2-2	-	TGTGCCACCAGTGATTTGTGGGGACAGGGCATCGGGGAGCTGTTTTTT	CATSDLWGQGIGELFF
TRBV12-3/TRBV12-4	-	TRBJ1-2	few	TGTGCCAGCAGTGAACAGGGTTACTATGGCTACACCTTC	CASSEQGYYGYTF
TRBV20-1	-	TRBJ1-5	-	TGCAGTGCTAGTGTGGGGCTAGGCAATCAGCCCCAGCATTTT	CSASVGLGNQPQHF
TRBV20-1	-	TRBJ1-4	-	TGCAGTGCTATCCGGACACTAGCGGCTAATGAAAAACTGTTTTTT	CSAIRTLAANEKLFF
TRBV7-2	-	TRBJ1-2	few	TGTGCCACCGTATCAGGAGGCTATGGCTACACCTTC	CATVSGGYGYTF
TRBV15	-	TRBJ1-4	-	TGTGCCACCAAGGGAGGCAGGGTTAATGAAAAACTGTTTTTT	CATKGGRVNEKLFF
TRBV9	TRBD1	TRBJ1-2	-	TGTGCCAGCAGCGTAGAGCAGGGGGCTGGGAATGGCTACACCTTC	CASSVEQGAGNGYTF
TRBV4-2	-	TRBJ2-7	-	TGTGCCAGCAGCCAAGATGAGGGTTCGGGGGAGCAGTACTTC	CASSQDEGSGEQYF
TRBV29-1	-	TRBJ2-1	-	TGCAGCTTTTACAGGGTGGCCTACAATGAGCAGTTCTTC	CSFYRVAYNEQFF
TRBV5-1	TRBD1	TRBJ2-2	few	TGCGCCAGCGCAGCGACAGGGACCGGGGAGCTGTTTTTT	CASAATGTGELFF
TRBV7-2	-	TRBJ2-1	-	TGTGCCAGCAGCTCCGAGGGGGCGGGGGTTAACAATGAGCAGTTCTTC	CASSSEGAGVNNEQFF
TRBV6-6	TRBD1	TRBJ1-5	-	TGTGCCAGCAGTTACTCGAGTACAGGGGAACAGCCCCAGCATTTT	CASSYSSTGEQPQHF
TRBV27	TRBD1	TRBJ2-1	-	TGTGCCAGCAGTTTGCCCGGGACAGGGTGGAATGAGCAGTTCTTC	CASSLPGTGWNEQFF